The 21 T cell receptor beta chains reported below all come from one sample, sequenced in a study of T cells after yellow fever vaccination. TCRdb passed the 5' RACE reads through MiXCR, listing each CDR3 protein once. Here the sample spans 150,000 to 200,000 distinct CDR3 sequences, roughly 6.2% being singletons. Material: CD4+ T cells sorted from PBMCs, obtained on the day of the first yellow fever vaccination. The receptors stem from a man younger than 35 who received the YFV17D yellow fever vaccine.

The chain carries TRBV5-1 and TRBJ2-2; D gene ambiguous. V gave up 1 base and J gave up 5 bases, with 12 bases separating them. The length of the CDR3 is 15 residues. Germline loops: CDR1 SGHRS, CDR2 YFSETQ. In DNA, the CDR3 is TGCGCCAGCAGCTTGAGGACGGTCATGACCGGGGAGCTGTTTTTT. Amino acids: CASSLRTVMTGELFF. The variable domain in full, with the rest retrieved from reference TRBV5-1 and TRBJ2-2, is KAGVTQTPRYLIKTRGQQVTLSCSPISGHRSVSWYQQTPGQGLQFLFEYFSETQRNKGNFPGRFSGRQFSNSRSEMNVSTLELGDSALYLCASSLRTVMTGELFFGEGSRLTVL.

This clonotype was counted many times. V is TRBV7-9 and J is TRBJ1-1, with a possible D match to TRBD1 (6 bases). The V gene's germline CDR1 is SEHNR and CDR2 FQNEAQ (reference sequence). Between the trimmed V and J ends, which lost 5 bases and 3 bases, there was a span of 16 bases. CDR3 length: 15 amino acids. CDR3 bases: TGTGCCAGCAGCCCCCGGGGGGGCGCGGACACTGAAGCTTTCTTT. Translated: CASSPRGGADTEAFF.

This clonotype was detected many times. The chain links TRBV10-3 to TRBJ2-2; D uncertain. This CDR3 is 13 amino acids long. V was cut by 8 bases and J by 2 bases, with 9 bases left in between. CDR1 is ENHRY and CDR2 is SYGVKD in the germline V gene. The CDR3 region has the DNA TGTGCCATCCATAACCTCAACACCGGGGAGCTGTTTTTT. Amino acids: CAIHNLNTGELFF.

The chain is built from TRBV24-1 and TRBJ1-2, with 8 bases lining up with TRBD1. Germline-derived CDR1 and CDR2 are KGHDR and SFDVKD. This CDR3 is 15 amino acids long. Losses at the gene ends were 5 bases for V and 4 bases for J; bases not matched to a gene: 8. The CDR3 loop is CATSAPATGAYGYTF. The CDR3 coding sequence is TGTGCCACCAGTGCCCCTGCGACAGGGGCCTATGGCTACACCTTC.

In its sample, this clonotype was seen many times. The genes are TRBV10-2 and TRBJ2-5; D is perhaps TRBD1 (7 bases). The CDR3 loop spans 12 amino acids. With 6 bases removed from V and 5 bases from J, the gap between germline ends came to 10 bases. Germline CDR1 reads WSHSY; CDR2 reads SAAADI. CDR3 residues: CASRAGGETQYF. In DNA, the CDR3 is TGCGCCAGCAGGGCAGGGGGGGAGACCCAGTACTTC.

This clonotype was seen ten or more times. CDR3 in DNA: TGTGCCAGCAGCCAGAGCAGAGAGCAGTTCTTC. Protein sequence: CASSQSREQFF. The rearrangement joins TRBV3-1 to TRBJ2-1; D remains ambiguous. This CDR3 region has 11 residues. Germline CDR1 and CDR2: LGHDT and YNNKEL (reference sequence). V dropped 3 bases and J dropped 10 bases, with 7 bases sitting between them.

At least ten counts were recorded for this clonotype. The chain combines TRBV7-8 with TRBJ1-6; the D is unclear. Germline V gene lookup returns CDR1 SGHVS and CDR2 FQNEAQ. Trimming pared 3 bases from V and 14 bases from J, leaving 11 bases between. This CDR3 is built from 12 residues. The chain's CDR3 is CASSLDRLTLHF. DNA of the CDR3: TGTGCCAGCAGCTTGGACCGGCTTACCCTCCACTTT.

This chain's CDR3 is CASSGGRLNTEAFF. The CDR3 DNA reads TGTGCCAGCAGCGGGGGACGTTTGAACACTGAAGCTTTCTTT. The chain carries TRBV11-1 and TRBJ1-1; maybe TRBD1 (5 bases). Germline CDR1 is SGHAT and CDR2 is FQDESV (reference sequence). Trimming removed 5 bases at V and 0 bases at J, with 10 bases between. There are 14 residues in the CDR3.

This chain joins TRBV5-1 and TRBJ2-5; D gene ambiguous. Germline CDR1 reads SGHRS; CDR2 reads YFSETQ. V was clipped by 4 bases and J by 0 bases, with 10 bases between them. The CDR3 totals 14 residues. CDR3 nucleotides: TGCGCCAGCAGCCGGCTAGACAACCAAGAGACCCAGTACTTC. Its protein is CASSRLDNQETQYF.

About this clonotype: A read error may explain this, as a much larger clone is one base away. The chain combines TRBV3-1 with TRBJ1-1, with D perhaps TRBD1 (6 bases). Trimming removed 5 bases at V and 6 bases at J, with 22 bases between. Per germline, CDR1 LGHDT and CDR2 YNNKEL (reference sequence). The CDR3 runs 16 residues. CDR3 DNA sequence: TGTGCCAGCAGCTCGGGACATGGGAGGGCAGATGCTGAAGCTTTCTTT. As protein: CASSSGHGRADAEAFF.

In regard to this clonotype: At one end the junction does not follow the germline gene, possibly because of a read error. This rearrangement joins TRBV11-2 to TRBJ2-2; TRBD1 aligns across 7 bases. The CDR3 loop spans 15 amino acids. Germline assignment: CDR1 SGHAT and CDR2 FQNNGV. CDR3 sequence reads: CASRTGTVNTGALFF. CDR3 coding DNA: TGTGCCAGCAGAACCGGGACAGTCAACACCGGGGCGCTGTTTTTT.

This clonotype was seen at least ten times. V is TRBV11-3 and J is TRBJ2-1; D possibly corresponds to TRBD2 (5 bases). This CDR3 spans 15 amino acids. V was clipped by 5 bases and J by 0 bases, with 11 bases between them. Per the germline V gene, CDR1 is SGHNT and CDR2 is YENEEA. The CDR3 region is CASSRAASSYNEQFF. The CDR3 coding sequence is TGTGCCAGCAGCCGAGCGGCCAGCTCCTACAATGAGCAGTTCTTC.

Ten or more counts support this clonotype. The CDR3 is CASSRDIQETQYF. In DNA, the CDR3 is TGTGCCAGCTCACGGGACATCCAAGAGACCCAGTACTTC. This chain joins TRBV18 and TRBJ2-5; D is possibly TRBD1 (6 bases). The CDR3 runs 13 residues. Trimming removed 4 bases at V and 1 base at J, with 7 bases between. The germline V gene encodes CDR1 KGHSH and CDR2 LQKENI.

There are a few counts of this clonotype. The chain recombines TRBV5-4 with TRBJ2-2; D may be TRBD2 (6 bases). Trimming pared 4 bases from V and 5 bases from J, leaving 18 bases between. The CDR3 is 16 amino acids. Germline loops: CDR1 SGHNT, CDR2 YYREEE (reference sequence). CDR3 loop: CASSPGTATRTGELFF. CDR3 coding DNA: TGTGCCAGCAGCCCGGGGACTGCAACACGAACCGGGGAGCTGTTTTTT.

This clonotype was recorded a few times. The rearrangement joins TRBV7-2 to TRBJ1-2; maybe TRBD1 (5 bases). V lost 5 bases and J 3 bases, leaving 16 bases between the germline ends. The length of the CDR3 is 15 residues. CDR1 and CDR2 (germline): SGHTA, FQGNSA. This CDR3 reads CASSPLRGPDYGYTF. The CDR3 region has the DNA TGTGCCAGCAGCCCCCTGCGGGGACCGGACTATGGCTACACCTTC.

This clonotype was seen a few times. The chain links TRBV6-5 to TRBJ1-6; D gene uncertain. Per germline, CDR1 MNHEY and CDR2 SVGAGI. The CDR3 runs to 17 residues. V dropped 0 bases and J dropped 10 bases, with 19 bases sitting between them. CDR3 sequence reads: CASSYSWGYGIFSPLHF. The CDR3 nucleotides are TGTGCCAGCAGTTACTCGTGGGGATACGGGATTTTCTCACCCCTCCACTTT.

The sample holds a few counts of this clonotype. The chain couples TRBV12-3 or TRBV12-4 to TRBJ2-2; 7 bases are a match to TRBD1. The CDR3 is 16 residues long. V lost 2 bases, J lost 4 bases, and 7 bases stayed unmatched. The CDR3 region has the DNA TGTGCCAGCAGTTTACGTGGCAGGGGGAGCACCGGGGAGCTGTTTTTT. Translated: CASSLRGRGSTGELFF.

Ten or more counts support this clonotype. CDR3 sequence: CSAWKQDANYGYTF. The DNA for the CDR3 is TGCAGCGCCTGGAAGCAGGACGCTAACTATGGCTACACCTTC. V usage is TRBV29-1 and J usage is TRBJ1-2; D is unresolved. V lost 7 bases and J 0 bases, leaving 15 bases between the germline ends. CDR1 and CDR2 from the germline V gene are SQVTM and ANQGSEA. The CDR3 extends over 14 amino acids. The complete variable domain, with remaining parts taken from reference TRBV29-1 and TRBJ1-2, reads SAVISQKPSRDICQRGTSLTIQCQVDSQVTMMFWYRQQPGQSLTLIATANQGSEATYESGFVIDKFPISRPNLTFSTLTVSNMSPEDSSIYLCSAWKQDANYGYTFGSGTRLTVV.

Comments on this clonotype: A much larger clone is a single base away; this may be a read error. CDR3 coding DNA: TGTGCCAGCAGCGTAGGGGGACTAGCGGGGACTCAAGAGACCCAGTACTTC. Protein: CASSVGGLAGTQETQYF. This chain links TRBV9 with TRBJ2-5, with 13 bases matching TRBD2. The J segment lost 2 bases and the V segment lost 0 bases, leaving 4 bases of the junction unmatched. Germline CDR1 and CDR2: SGDLS and YYNGEE. This CDR3 comprises 17 residues. Full variable domain (outside the CDR3, taken from reference TRBV9 and TRBJ2-5): DSGVTQTPKHLITATGQRVTLRCSPRSGDLSVYWYQQSLDQGLQFLIQYYNGEERAKGNILERFSAQQFPDLHSELNLSSLELGDSALYFCASSVGGLAGTQETQYFGPGTRLLVL.

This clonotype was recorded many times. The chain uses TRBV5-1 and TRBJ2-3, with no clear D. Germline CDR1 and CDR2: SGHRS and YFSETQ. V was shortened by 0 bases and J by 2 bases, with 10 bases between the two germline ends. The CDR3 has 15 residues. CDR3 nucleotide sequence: TGCGCCAGCAGCTTGGGCTCGCGGCTCACAGATACGCAGTATTTT. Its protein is CASSLGSRLTDTQYF.

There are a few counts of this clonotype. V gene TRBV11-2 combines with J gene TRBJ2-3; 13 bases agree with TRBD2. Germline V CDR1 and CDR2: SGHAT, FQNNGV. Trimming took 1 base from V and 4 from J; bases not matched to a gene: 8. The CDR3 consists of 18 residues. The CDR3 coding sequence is TGTGCCAGCAGCTTAGTTGCCGGGACTAGCGGGGCCCCAGATACGCAGTATTTT. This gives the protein CASSLVAGTSGAPDTQYF.